This T cell receptor beta chain was observed in a study of read filtering for tumor transcriptome and immune sequencing. Molecular barcoded adaptors covering alpha/delta and beta/gamma chains were used on 400 to 450 ng RNA. TCRdb analysed the reads with MiXCR anew, one entry per CDR3 protein. The sample records some 120,000 distinct CDR3 sequences, 10% to 15% being singletons. This clonotype was counted between two and nine times. This CDR3 has 15 residues. Trimming cost V 3 bases and J 6 bases, with 17 bases left between them. Looked up from germline, CDR1 is SGDLS and CDR2 is YYNGEE. The chain uses TRBV9 and TRBJ2-3; D perhaps matches TRBD1 (6 bases). This receptor was identified in a donor aged 40 or over with multiple myeloma. The source material was a population of CD138-negative cells sorted from bone marrow. The CDR3 loop is CASSERTAEGDTQYF. CDR3 in DNA: TGTGCCAGCAGCGAGCGGACAGCAGAAGGGGATACGCAGTATTTT. Based on the CDR3 plus reference TRBV9 and TRBJ2-3, the full variable domain is DSGVTQTPKHLITATGQRVTLRCSPRSGDLSVYWYQQSLDQGLQFLIQYYNGEERAKGNILERFSAQQFPDLHSELNLSSLELGDSALYFCASSERTAEGDTQYFGPGTRLTVL.